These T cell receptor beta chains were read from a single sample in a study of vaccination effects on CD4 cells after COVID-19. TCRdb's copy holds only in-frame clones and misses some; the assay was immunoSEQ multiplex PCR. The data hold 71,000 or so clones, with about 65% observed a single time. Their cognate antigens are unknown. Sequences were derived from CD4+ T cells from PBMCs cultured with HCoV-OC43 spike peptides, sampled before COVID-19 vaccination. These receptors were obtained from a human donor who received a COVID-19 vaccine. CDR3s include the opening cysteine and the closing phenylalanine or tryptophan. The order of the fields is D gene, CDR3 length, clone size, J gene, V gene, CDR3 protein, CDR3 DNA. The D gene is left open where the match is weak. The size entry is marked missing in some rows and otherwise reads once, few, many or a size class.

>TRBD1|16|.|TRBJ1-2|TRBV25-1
CASSGLGTAIARGYTF
TGTGCCAGCAGTGGTCTCGGGACAGCGATCGCGAGAGGCTACACCTTC
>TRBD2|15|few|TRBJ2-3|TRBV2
CASSRRSGGTDTQYF
TGTGCCAGCTCCCGAAGGAGCGGGGGTACAGATACGCAGTATTTT
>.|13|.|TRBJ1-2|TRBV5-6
CASSLSGYYGYTF
TGTGCCAGCAGCTTGTCAGGGTACTATGGCTACACCTTC
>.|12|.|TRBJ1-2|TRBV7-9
CASSLGGYGYTF
TGTGCCAGCAGCCTAGGGGGCTATGGCTACACCTTC
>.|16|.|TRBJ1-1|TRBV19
CASTILMGGRNTEAFF
TGTGCCAGTACCATCCTTATGGGGGGCAGGAACACTGAAGCTTTCTTT
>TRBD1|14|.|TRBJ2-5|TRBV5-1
CASSSGQFQETQYF
TGCGCCAGCAGTTCGGGACAGTTTCAAGAGACCCAGTACTTC
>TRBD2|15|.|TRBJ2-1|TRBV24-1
CATSVQAGGHNEQFF
TGTGCCACCAGTGTTCAAGCGGGGGGTCACAATGAGCAGTTCTTC
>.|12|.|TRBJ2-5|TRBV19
CASSVSGRTQYF
TGTGCCAGTAGTGTTAGCGGTAGGACCCAGTACTTC
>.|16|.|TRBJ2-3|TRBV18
CASSPTGQISTDTQYF
TGTGCCAGCTCTCCGACGGGTCAAATCTCCACAGATACGCAGTATTTT
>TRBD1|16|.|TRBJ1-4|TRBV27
CASSLSGGDRGRKLFF
TGTGCCAGCAGTTTATCCGGCGGGGACAGGGGGAGAAAACTGTTTTTT
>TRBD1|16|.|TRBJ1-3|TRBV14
CASSHPTTGAGNTIYF
TGTGCCAGCAGCCACCCTACAACAGGGGCAGGAAACACCATATATTTT
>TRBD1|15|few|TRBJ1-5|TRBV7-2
CASSLAGTGYQPQHF
TGTGCCAGCAGCTTAGCCGGGACAGGTTATCAGCCCCAGCATTTT
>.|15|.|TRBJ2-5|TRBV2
CASSKTWDTQETQYF
TGTGCCAGCAGCAAAACCTGGGACACCCAAGAGACCCAGTACTTC
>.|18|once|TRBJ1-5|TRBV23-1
CASTFLFRDPGGHQPQHF
TGCGCCAGCACCTTTTTATTCAGGGACCCGGGCGGGCATCAGCCCCAGCATTTT